A selection of T cell receptor beta chains follows, all from one sample in a study of blood T cell repertoires in COVID-19. This table comes from immunoSEQ multiplex PCR, and its TCRdb copy is limited to in-frame clones, with some not included. The table lists approximately 300,000 clones, 80% to 90% of them singletons. Material for sequencing was PBMCs or T cells enriched from blood (not recorded which). These receptor sequences come from a woman in her twenties or thirties who had recovered from COVID-19. Both conserved end residues are part of each CDR3. The D gene is left open where the match is weak. Rows may omit the clone size; those that give it use once, few, many or a size class.

size,D,V,J,length,CDR3,DNA
-,TRBD1,TRBV6-4,TRBJ1-5,14,CASADREGGQPQHF,TGTGCCAGCGCTGACAGGGAAGGGGGTCAGCCCCAGCATTTT
-,-,TRBV28,TRBJ2-1,14,CASSFYLAIDEQFF,TGTGCCAGCAGTTTTTATTTAGCAATCGATGAGCAGTTCTTC
-,-,TRBV12-5,TRBJ2-1,13,CASGQGNYNEQFF,TGTGCTAGTGGACAGGGAAACTACAATGAGCAGTTCTTC
-,-,TRBV18,TRBJ2-6,13,CASSVAGANVLTF,TGTGCCAGCTCCGTTGCTGGGGCCAACGTCCTGACTTTC
-,-,TRBV10-3,TRBJ2-6,17,CAISVSYRDTGANVLTF,TGTGCCATCAGTGTCTCGTACAGGGACACTGGGGCCAACGTCCTGACTTTC
once,TRBD2,TRBV14,TRBJ2-1,22,CASSPLRFTSGGTDSRYNEQFF,TGTGCCAGCAGCCCGCTTCGCTTCACTAGCGGGGGAACAGATTCTCGTTACAATGAGCAGTTCTTC
-,-,TRBV6-5,TRBJ2-7,14,CASTQYTGRREQYF,TGTGCCAGCACCCAATATACAGGGCGTCGCGAGCAGTACTTC
-,-,TRBV30,TRBJ1-4,13,CAWSGTSNEKLFF,TGTGCCTGGTCTGGGACATCTAATGAAAAACTGTTTTTT
-,TRBD1,TRBV19,TRBJ2-2,15,CASSGWTGITGELFF,TGTGCCAGTAGTGGTTGGACAGGGATAACCGGGGAGCTGTTTTTT
-,-,TRBV2,TRBJ2-2,13,CASSPGYTGELFF,TGTGCCAGCAGTCCAGGCTACACCGGGGAGCTGTTTTTT
-,TRBD1,TRBV5-6,TRBJ2-3,18,CASSLSWSSDRARDTQYF,TGTGCCAGCAGCCTCTCTTGGTCTTCAGACAGGGCGAGAGATACGCAGTATTTT
-,-,TRBV11-3,TRBJ1-4,14,CASSSDDLGEKLFF,TGTGCCAGCAGTTCAGACGATCTAGGAGAAAAACTGTTTTTT
-,TRBD2,TRBV14,TRBJ2-3,18,CASSQLSGAGGPPDTQYF,TGTGCCAGCAGCCAACTCTCCGGAGCGGGAGGGCCGCCGGATACGCAGTATTTT
-,TRBD1,TRBV5-5,TRBJ1-5,14,CASTLGDRAQPQHF,TGTGCCAGCACCCTCGGGGACAGGGCTCAGCCCCAGCATTTT
-,-,TRBV9,TRBJ1-2,15,CASSVDPLTRYGYTF,TGTGCCAGCAGCGTAGATCCCCTAACCCGATATGGCTACACCTTC
few,-,TRBV2,TRBJ2-7,10,CASRRNEQYF,TGTGCCAGCAGGAGGAACGAGCAGTACTTC
-,-,TRBV7-2,TRBJ2-7,15,CASSLNPSYSYEQYF,TGTGCCAGCAGCTTAAACCCCAGTTACTCCTACGAGCAGTACTTC
once,-,TRBV11-2,TRBJ1-3,15,CASSLVRSGGNTIYF,TGTGCCAGCAGCTTAGTACGGTCGGGAGGAAACACCATATATTTT
-,-,TRBV7-9,TRBJ2-5,16,CASSSREAGTKETQYF,TGTGCCAGCAGCTCTCGCGAGGCCGGAACGAAAGAGACCCAGTACTTC
-,TRBD1,TRBV6-5,TRBJ1-6,14,CASRGGQGNSPLHF,TGTGCCAGCAGAGGGGGACAGGGGAATTCACCCCTCCACTTT
-,-,TRBV10-2,TRBJ2-3,15,CASKEGPTVTDTQYF,TGCGCCAGCAAGGAGGGCCCTACGGTCACAGATACGCAGTATTTT
-,-,TRBV7-9,TRBJ2-1,14,CASSLSTTYNEQFF,TGTGCCAGCAGCTTATCTACCACCTACAATGAGCAGTTCTTC
-,-,TRBV19,TRBJ1-1,16,CASSMSRQLLNTEAFF,TGTGCCAGTAGTATGAGCCGACAGTTGCTGAACACTGAAGCTTTCTTT
-,-,TRBV7-2,TRBJ2-7,15,CASSTRGSSSYEQYF,TGTGCCAGCAGCACCAGGGGTTCCTCCTCCTACGAGCAGTACTTC
-,TRBD1,TRBV19,TRBJ1-2,15,CASRQMGQLKWGYTF,TGTGCCAGTAGACAAATGGGACAGCTAAAATGGGGCTACACCTTC